A selection of T cell receptor beta chains follows, all from one sample in a study of blood T cell repertoires in COVID-19. The table came from immunoSEQ multiplex PCR; TCRdb's copy has only in-frame clones and leaves some out. The data show under 200,000 clones, with over 75% seen just once and around 10% held by the top ten. The sample comprised peripheral blood. The receptor source for this set is a woman aged 80 or older with acute or convalescent COVID-19. The conserved cysteine and the conserved F or W are not part of the CDR3 here. Not all rows give a size; the values are once, few, many and, for expanded clones, a class.

v_call clone_size cdr3_aa
TRBV10-3 - AISPDRMNQPQH
TRBV7-3 many ASSQLAGARTDTQY
TRBV11-3 - ASSPGGEFCNQPQH
TRBV3-1/TRBV3-2 - ASSPSGRGTTGELF
TRBV6-5 - ASSSPGIEQY
TRBV6-2/TRBV6-3 - ASSGTGGSYNSPLH
TRBV10-3 few AIRTGETEAF
TRBV30 few AWSVGGNTIY
TRBV19 - ASRNRDRAYEQY
TRBV11-3 few ASSLDGQASDTEAF
TRBV6-2/TRBV6-3 - ASSITGGQPQH